Listed below are T cell receptor beta chains from one sample, sequenced in a study of blood T cell repertoires in COVID-19. Clones were sequenced by immunoSEQ multiplex PCR, and TCRdb holds only the in-frame ones, with some missing. This repertoire shows a few hundred thousand clones, 70% to 90% found once; its top ten account for 2.2%. The sample consisted of peripheral blood. The receptors derive from a woman in her 50s with acute or convalescent COVID-19. Each CDR3 is given with its conserved first and last residue. D genes are given only for firm matches. Where a row states a size, it is once, few, many or the class of an expanded clone; other rows omit it.

TRBV18	TRBJ2-5	NA	NA	TGTGCCAGCTCATCTGACAGTATGCAAGAGACCCAGTACTTC	CASSSDSMQETQYF
TRBV3-1/TRBV3-2	TRBJ2-1	NA	NA	TGTGCCAGCAGCCAATCTCAGGGTGGGTCGCAGTTCTTC	CASSQSQGGSQFF
TRBV5-8	TRBJ2-1	NA	NA	TGTGCCAGCAGCTTGGGGGGGCTTCAATACAATGAGCAGTTCTTC	CASSLGGLQYNEQFF
TRBV10-3	TRBJ2-7	TRBD2	NA	TGTGCCATCAGTGAGTCCGGGACTAGCGGGATCTACGAGCAGTACTTC	CAISESGTSGIYEQYF
TRBV10-2	TRBJ2-5	TRBD2	once	TGCGCCAGCAGTAAACGGGAGGGCCAAGAGACCCAGTACTTC	CASSKREGQETQYF
TRBV11-2	TRBJ2-3	NA	few	TGTGCCAGCTCCGGGGGTACCACAGATACGCAGTATTTT	CASSGGTTDTQYF
TRBV5-1	TRBJ1-5	TRBD1	NA	TGCGCCAGCAGCTCGGGACAGCCGAATCAGCCCCAGCATTTT	CASSSGQPNQPQHF
TRBV9	TRBJ1-6	TRBD1	NA	TGTGCCAGCAGCGTTAGCGTCGGCCAGGGGGACTCACCCCTCCACTTT	CASSVSVGQGDSPLHF
TRBV3-1/TRBV3-2	TRBJ2-7	NA	NA	TGTGCCAGCAGCCGGGGAGGCACCTACGAGCAGTACTTC	CASSRGGTYEQYF
TRBV27	TRBJ2-1	NA	few	TGTGCCAGCAGCCTAAAGGGGTGGAATGAGCAGTTCTTC	CASSLKGWNEQFF
TRBV29-1	TRBJ1-2	NA	once	TGCAGCGTTCTGACAGGACACTATGGCTACACCTTC	CSVLTGHYGYTF
TRBV3-1/TRBV3-2	TRBJ2-5	TRBD2	NA	TGTGCCAGCAGCCAGTTTTGGGGGGGGCAAGAGACCCAGTACTTC	CASSQFWGGQETQYF
TRBV2	TRBJ1-4	NA	NA	TGTGCCAGCAGACTCACCTCTGCAAAACTGTTTTTT	CASRLTSAKLFF
TRBV30	TRBJ1-2	NA	once	TGTGCCTGGAGTGTAGGGGGGGGACGTGGCTACACCTTC	CAWSVGGGRGYTF
TRBV5-1	TRBJ2-3	NA	NA	TGCGCCAGCAGCTTATGGAGGGCAAGGAAAGATACGCAGTATTTT	CASSLWRARKDTQYF
TRBV5-5	TRBJ2-7	NA	once	TGTGCCAGCAGCTTGGCTAACTCCTACGAGCAGTACTTC	CASSLANSYEQYF
TRBV18	TRBJ2-1	TRBD2	NA	TGTGCCAGCTCACCGTACGTCGCCTTGGCGGGGGGGTTTTATGAGCAGTTCTTC	CASSPYVALAGGFYEQFF
TRBV18	TRBJ2-1	NA	NA	TGTGCCAGCTCCGTGGACTACCGGAGCAATGAGCAGTTCTTC	CASSVDYRSNEQFF